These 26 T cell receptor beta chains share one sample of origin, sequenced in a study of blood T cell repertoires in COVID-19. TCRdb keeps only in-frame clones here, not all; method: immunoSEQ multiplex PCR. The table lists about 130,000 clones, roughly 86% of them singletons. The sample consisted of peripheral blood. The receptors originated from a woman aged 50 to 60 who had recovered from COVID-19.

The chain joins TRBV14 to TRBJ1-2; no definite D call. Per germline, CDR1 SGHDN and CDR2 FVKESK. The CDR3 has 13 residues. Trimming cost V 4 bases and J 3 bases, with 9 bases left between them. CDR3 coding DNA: TGTGCCAGCAGCCGTAACTTTGACTATGGCTACACCTTC. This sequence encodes CASSRNFDYGYTF.

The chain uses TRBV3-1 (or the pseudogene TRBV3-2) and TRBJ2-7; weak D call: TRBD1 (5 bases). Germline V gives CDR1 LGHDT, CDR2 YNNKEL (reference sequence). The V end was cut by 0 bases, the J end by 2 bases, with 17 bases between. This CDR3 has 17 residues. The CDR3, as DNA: TGTGCCAGCAGCCAAGATGGTAACCGCGACAGCACCTACGAGCAGTACTTC. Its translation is CASSQDGNRDSTYEQYF.

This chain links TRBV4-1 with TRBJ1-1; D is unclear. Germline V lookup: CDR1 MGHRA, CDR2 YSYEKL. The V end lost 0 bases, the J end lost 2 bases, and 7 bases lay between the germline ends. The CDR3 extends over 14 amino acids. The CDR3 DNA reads TGCGCCAGCAGCCAAGAAGGAGTAAACACTGAAGCTTTCTTT. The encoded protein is CASSQEGVNTEAFF.

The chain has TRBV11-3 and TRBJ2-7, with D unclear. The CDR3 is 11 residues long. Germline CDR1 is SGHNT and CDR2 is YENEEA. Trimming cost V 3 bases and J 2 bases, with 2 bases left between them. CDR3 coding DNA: TGTGCCAGCAGCTTCGCCTACGAGCAGTACTTC. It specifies CASSFAYEQYF.

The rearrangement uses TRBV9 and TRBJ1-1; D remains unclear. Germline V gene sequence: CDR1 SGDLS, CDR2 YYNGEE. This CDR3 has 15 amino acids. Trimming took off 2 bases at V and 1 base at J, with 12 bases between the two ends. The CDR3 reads CASSVGKDGNTEAFF. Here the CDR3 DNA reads TGTGCCAGCAGCGTCGGGAAGGACGGGAACACTGAAGCTTTCTTT. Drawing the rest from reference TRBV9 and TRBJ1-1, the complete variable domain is DSGVTQTPKHLITATGQRVTLRCSPRSGDLSVYWYQQSLDQGLQFLIQYYNGEERAKGNILERFSAQQFPDLHSELNLSSLELGDSALYFCASSVGKDGNTEAFFGQGTRLTVV.

The CDR3 sequence: CATSDPVLAGGRNEQFF. The DNA of the CDR3 is TGTGCCACCAGTGACCCCGTACTAGCGGGAGGTAGAAATGAGCAGTTCTTC. J is TRBJ2-1 and V is TRBV24-1, with 12 bases matching TRBD2. The CDR3 runs 17 residues. V lost 4 bases to trimming and J lost 7 bases; unmatched junction nucleotides: 10. Germline CDR1 KGHDR, CDR2 SFDVKD.

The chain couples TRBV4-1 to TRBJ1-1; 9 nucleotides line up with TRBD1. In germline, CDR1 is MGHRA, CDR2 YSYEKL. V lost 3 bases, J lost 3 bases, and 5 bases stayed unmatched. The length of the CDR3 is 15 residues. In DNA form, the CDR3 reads TGCGCCAGCAGCCACCCGGACAGGGGTTACACTGAAGCTTTCTTT. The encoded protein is CASSHPDRGYTEAFF.

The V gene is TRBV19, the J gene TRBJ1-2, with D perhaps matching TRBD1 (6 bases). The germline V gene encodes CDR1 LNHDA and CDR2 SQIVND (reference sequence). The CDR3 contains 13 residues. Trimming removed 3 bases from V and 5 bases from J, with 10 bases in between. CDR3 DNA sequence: TGTGCCAGTAGTATTCTAACAGGGTATGGCTACACCTTC. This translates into CASSILTGYGYTF. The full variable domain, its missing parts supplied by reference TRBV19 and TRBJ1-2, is DGGITQSPKYLFRKEGQNVTLSCEQNLNHDAMYWYRQDPGQGLRLIYYSQIVNDFQKGDIAEGYSVSREKKESFPLTVTSAQKNPTAFYLCASSILTGYGYTFGSGTRLTVV.

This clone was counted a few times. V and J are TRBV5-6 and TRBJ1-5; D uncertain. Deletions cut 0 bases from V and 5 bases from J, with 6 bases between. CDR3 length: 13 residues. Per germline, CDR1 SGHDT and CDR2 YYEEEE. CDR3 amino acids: CASSLAPDQPQHF. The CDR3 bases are TGTGCCAGCAGCTTGGCACCGGATCAGCCCCAGCATTTT.

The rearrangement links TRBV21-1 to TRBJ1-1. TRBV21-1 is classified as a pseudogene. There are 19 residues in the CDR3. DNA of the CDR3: TGTGCCAGCAGCAAAGCGTCTGGGGGGTGTTTATTAGGGGCCACTGAAGCTTTCTTT. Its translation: CASSKASGGCLLGATEAFF.

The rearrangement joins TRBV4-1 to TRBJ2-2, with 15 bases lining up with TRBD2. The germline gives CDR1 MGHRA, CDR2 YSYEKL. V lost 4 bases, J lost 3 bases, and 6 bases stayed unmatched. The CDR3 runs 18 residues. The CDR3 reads CASSRGLAGGRYTGELFF. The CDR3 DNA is TGCGCCAGCAGCCGAGGACTAGCGGGGGGGCGGTACACCGGGGAGCTGTTTTTT.

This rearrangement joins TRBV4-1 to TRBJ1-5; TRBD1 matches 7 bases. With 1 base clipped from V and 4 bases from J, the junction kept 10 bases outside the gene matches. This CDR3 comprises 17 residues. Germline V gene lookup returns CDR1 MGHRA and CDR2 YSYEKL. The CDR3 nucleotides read TGCGCCAGCAGCCAAGGTACATGGTACAGGGGAAATCAGCCCCAGCATTTT. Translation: CASSQGTWYRGNQPQHF.

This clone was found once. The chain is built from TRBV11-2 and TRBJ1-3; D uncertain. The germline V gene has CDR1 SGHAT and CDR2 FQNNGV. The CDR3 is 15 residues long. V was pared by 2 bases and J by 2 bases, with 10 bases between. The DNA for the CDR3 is TGTGCCAGCAGCTTAAGGTGGAGGGCTGGAAACACCATATATTTT. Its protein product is CASSLRWRAGNTIYF.

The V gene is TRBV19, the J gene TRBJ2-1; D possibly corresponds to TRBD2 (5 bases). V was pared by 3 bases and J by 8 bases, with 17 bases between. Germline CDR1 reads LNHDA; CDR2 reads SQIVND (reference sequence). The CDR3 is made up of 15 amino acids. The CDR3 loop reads CASSIMSGYVHEQFF. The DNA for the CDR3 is TGTGCCAGTAGTATTATGTCGGGGTATGTACATGAGCAGTTCTTC.

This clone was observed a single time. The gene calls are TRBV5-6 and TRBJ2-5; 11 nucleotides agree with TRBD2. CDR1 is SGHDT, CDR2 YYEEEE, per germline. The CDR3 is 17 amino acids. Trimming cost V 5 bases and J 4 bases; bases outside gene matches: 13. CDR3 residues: CASSRNLGLAGGETQYF. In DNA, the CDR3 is TGTGCCAGCAGTAGGAATCTGGGGCTAGCGGGGGGAGAGACCCAGTACTTC.

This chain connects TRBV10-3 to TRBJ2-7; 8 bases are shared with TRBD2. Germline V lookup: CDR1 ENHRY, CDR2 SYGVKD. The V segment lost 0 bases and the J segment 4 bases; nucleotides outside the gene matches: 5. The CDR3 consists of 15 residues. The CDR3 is CAISESGTSWYEQYF. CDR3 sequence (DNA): TGTGCCATCAGTGAGTCGGGGACTAGTTGGTACGAGCAGTACTTC.

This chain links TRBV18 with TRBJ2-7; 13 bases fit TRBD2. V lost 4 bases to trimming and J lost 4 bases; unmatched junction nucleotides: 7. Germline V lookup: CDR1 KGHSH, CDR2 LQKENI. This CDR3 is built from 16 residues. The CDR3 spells CASSRRTSGSSYEQYF. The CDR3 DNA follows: TGTGCCAGCTCACGTAGGACTAGCGGGAGTAGTTACGAGCAGTACTTC.

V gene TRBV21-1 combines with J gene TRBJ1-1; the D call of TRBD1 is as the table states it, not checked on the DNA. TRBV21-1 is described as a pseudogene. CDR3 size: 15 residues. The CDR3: CASSKCGSANTEAFF. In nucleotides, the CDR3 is TGTGCCAGCAGCAAATGTGGCAGTGCGAACACTGAAGCTTTCTTT.

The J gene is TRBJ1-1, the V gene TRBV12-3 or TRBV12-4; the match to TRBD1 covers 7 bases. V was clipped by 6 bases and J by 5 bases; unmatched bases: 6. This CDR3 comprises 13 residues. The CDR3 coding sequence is TGTGCCAGCAGGACGACAGGGAGGACTGAAGCTTTCTTT. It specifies CASRTTGRTEAFF.

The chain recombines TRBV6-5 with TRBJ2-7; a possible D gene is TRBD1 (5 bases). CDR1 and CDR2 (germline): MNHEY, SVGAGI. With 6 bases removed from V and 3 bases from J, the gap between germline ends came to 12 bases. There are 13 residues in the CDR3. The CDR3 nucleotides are TGTGCCAGCAGAAGAGACCAGGGCTACGAGCAGTACTTC. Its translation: CASRRDQGYEQYF.

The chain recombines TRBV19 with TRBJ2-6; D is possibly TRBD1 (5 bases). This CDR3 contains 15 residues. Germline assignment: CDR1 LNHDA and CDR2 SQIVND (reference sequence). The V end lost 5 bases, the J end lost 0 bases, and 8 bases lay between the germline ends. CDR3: CASSPDNSGANVLTF. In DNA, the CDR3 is TGTGCCAGTAGTCCGGACAACTCTGGGGCCAACGTCCTGACTTTC.

The CDR3 DNA sequence: TGCAGCGTTGCCCCAGGTTGGGGCATGAACACTGAAGCTTTCTTT. Translated, it gives CSVAPGWGMNTEAFF. The gene calls are TRBV29-1 and TRBJ1-1; tentative D call: TRBD1 (5 bases). The ends were cut back, 4 bases at V and 0 bases at J, with 15 bases in the middle. The CDR3 runs to 15 residues. Germline CDR1 is SQVTM and CDR2 is ANQGSEA. Combining the CDR3 with reference TRBV29-1 and TRBJ1-1 gives the whole variable domain SAVISQKPSRDICQRGTSLTIQCQVDSQVTMMFWYRQQPGQSLTLIATANQGSEATYESGFVIDKFPISRPNLTFSTLTVSNMSPEDSSIYLCSVAPGWGMNTEAFFGQGTRLTVV.

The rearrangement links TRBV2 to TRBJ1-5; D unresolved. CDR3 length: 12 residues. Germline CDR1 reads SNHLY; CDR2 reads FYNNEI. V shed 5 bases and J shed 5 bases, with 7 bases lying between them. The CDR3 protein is CASSNSYQPQHF. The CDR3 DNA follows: TGTGCCAGCAGTAACAGTTATCAGCCCCAGCATTTT.

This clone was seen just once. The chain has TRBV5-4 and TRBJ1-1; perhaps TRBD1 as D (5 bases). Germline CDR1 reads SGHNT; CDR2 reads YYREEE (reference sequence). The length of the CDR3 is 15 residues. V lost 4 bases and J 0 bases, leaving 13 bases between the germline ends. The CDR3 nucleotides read TGTGCCAGCAGCGTCGGGGGGGGGATGAACACTGAAGCTTTCTTT. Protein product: CASSVGGGMNTEAFF. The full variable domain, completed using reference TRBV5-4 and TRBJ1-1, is ETGVTQSPTHLIKTRGQQVTLRCSSQSGHNTVSWYQQALGQGPQFIFQYYREEENGRGNFPPRFSGLQFPNYSSELNVNALELDDSALYLCASSVGGGMNTEAFFGQGTRLTVV.

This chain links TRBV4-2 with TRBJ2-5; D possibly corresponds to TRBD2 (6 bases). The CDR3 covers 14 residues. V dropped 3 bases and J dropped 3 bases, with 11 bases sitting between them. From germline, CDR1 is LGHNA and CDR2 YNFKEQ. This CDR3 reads CASSHGTSKETQYF. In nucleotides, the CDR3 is TGTGCCAGCAGCCACGGGACTTCAAAAGAGACCCAGTACTTC.

In DNA form, the CDR3 reads TGTGCCAGCAGCTTAGTCGGCGGGGAGCTGTTTTTT. Translation: CASSLVGGELFF. This rearrangement joins TRBV11-2 to TRBJ2-2, with D uncertain. CDR3 length: 12 residues. CDR1 is SGHAT and CDR2 is FQNNGV in the germline V gene. The germline V and J ends were trimmed by 1 base and 7 bases, with 4 bases remaining between them.